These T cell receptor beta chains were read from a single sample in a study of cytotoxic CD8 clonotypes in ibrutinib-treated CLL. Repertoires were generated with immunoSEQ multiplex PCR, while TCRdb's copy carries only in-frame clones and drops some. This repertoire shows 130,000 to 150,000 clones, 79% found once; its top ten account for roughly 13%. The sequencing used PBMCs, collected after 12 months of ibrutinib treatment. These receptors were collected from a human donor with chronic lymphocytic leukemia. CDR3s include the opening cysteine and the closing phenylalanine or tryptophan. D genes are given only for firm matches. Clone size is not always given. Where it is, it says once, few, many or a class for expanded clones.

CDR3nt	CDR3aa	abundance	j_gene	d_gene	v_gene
TGTGCCAGCAGTTACTCGAGCGGAGGGCAGCCCCAGCATTTT	CASSYSSGGQPQHF	.	TRBJ1-5	.	TRBV6-5
TGTGCCATCAGGCCCGGGACAGGGGCAAACACCGGGGAGCTGTTTTTT	CAIRPGTGANTGELFF	.	TRBJ2-2	TRBD1	TRBV10-3
TGTGCCAGCAGCGTAGACAGGGATACAGATACGCAGTATTTT	CASSVDRDTDTQYF	.	TRBJ2-3	.	TRBV9
TGTGCCAGCAGCTCGACGACTAGCGGGAGGGGAACTGGGAACGAGCAGTACTTC	CASSSTTSGRGTGNEQYF	.	TRBJ2-7	TRBD2	TRBV7-8
TGTGCCAGTAACAACGGGAATTGGGGCGCCACTGAAGCTTTCTTT	CASNNGNWGATEAFF	.	TRBJ1-1	.	TRBV19
TGCGCCAGCAGCTTGATTACGGCTAGCGAGGGTGAGCAGTTCTTC	CASSLITASEGEQFF	once	TRBJ2-1	.	TRBV5-1
TGTGCCAGCAGCGATAGCGGGTACAATGAGCAGTTCTTC	CASSDSGYNEQFF	.	TRBJ2-1	TRBD2	TRBV11-3
TGTGCCAGCAGACCCCAGCTAGCGGGAGGCTCCTACGAGCAGTACTTC	CASRPQLAGGSYEQYF	.	TRBJ2-7	TRBD2	TRBV11-2
TGTGCCAGTAGTATAGATCGGAGCGGGGCCACCGGGGAGCTGTTTTTT	CASSIDRSGATGELFF	.	TRBJ2-2	TRBD2	TRBV19
TGTGCCAGCAGTTTTTCCCACGAGCAGTACTTC	CASSFSHEQYF	.	TRBJ2-7	.	TRBV28
TGTGCCAGCAGCTTAGGCAGGGTGGGACTAGCTTATCACGAGCAGTACTTC	CASSLGRVGLAYHEQYF	.	TRBJ2-7	TRBD2	TRBV7-7
TGCGCCAGCAGCCGGGGACAGGCAACGTCCTATGGCTACACCTTC	CASSRGQATSYGYTF	.	TRBJ1-2	TRBD1	TRBV5-1
TGCGCCAGCAGCGAACCAACAGGAGCTTCTAACTATGGCTACACCTTC	CASSEPTGASNYGYTF	.	TRBJ1-2	.	TRBV5-1
TGTGCCAGCAGTCCCCGAAGGAGGGGGAATTATGGCTACACCTTC	CASSPRRRGNYGYTF	few	TRBJ1-2	.	TRBV27
TGCAGCGTTGAGTCAGCGAGGAACACTGAAGCTTTCTTT	CSVESARNTEAFF	.	TRBJ1-1	.	TRBV29-1
TGTGCCAGCAGCCGGACGGGAGGGCCGGGCGGGGAGCTGTTTTTT	CASSRTGGPGGELFF	.	TRBJ2-2	TRBD2	TRBV7-9
TGTGCCAGCAGCTTGGAAGGTTACGAGCAGTACTTC	CASSLEGYEQYF	.	TRBJ2-7	.	TRBV5-6
TGTGCCACCGCCGGGAGGAATAATTCACCCCTCCACTTT	CATAGRNNSPLHF	.	TRBJ1-6	.	TRBV6-1
TGTGCCAGGGGACAGGACAGGGCATTTGGTGAGACCCAGTACTTC	CARGQDRAFGETQYF	.	TRBJ2-5	TRBD1	TRBV7-2
TGTGCCAGCAGCTTTCCGTCGGGAGGATTCCAAGAGACCCAGTACTTC	CASSFPSGGFQETQYF	.	TRBJ2-5	TRBD2	TRBV7-8
TGCGCCAGCAGCTTGGGACACGGAAACTATGGCTACACCTTC	CASSLGHGNYGYTF	.	TRBJ1-2	.	TRBV5-1
TGTGCCAGCAGTTTTTCAGAGACCCAGTACTTC	CASSFSETQYF	.	TRBJ2-5	.	TRBV28
TGCAGCGTATTTGGGTCTTCCTACGAGCAGTACTTC	CSVFGSSYEQYF	.	TRBJ2-7	.	TRBV29-1
TGTGCCAGCTCACCACTGGAGCCGGGATGGGAGTACAATGAGCAGTTCTTC	CASSPLEPGWEYNEQFF	few	TRBJ2-1	.	TRBV18
TGTGCCAGCAGTTTCGACACGGGAACGTACGAGCAGTACTTC	CASSFDTGTYEQYF	.	TRBJ2-7	.	TRBV28
TGCGCCAGCAGCTTGGAAATAGCGGGAGGCGGCTACGAGCAGTACTTC	CASSLEIAGGGYEQYF	.	TRBJ2-7	TRBD2	TRBV5-1
TGTGCCATCAGTGAGTCGGGAACAGGTCCCTCCTACGAGCAGTACTTC	CAISESGTGPSYEQYF	.	TRBJ2-7	.	TRBV10-3
TGTGCCAGCGCCGGGACACTCCAAGAGACCCAGTACTTC	CASAGTLQETQYF	.	TRBJ2-5	.	TRBV19
TGTGCCAGCAGTTTAGTGGCTAGCGGGAGGGCCCTGGAAAAAAACATTCAGTACTTC	CASSLVASGRALEKNIQYF	.	TRBJ2-4	TRBD2	TRBV27